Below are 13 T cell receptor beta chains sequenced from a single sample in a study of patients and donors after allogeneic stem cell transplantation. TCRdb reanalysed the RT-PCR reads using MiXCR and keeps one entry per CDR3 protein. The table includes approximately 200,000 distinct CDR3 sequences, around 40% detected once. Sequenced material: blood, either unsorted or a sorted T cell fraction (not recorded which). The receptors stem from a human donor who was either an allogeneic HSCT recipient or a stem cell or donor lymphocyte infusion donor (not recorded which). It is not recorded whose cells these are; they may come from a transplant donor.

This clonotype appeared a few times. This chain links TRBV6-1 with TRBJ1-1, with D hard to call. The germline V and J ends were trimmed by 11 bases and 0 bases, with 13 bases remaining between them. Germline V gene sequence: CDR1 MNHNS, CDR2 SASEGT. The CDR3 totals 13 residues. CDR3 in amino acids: CAAAPFVNTEAFF. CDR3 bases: TGTGCCGCCGCCCCATTCGTGAACACTGAAGCTTTCTTT.

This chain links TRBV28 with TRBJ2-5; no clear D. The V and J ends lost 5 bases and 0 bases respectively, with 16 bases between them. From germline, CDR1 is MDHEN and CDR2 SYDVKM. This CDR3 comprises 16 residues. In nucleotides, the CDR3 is TGTGCCAGCAGTGCCCCAGACGCCCGGTACCAAGAGACCCAGTACTTC. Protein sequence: CASSAPDARYQETQYF.

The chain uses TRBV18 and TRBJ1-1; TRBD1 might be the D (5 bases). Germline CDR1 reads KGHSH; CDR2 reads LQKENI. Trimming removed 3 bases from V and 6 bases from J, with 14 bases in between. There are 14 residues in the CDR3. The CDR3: CASSPQWGGPEAFF. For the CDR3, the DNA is TGTGCCAGCTCACCCCAGTGGGGGGGTCCTGAAGCTTTCTTT.

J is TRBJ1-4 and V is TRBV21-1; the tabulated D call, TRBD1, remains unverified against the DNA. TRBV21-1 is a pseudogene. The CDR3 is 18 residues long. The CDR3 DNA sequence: TGTGCCAGCAGCAAAGTAGGGGGACCCGGGACAGGAAGGGAAAAACTGTTTTTT. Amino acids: CASSKVGGPGTGREKLFF.

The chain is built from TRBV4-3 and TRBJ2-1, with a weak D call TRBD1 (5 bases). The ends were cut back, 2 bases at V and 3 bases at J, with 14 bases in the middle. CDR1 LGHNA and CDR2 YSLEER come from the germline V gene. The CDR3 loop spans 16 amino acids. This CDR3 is CASSQTKFGHYNEQFF. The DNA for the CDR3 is TGCGCCAGCAGCCAAACGAAATTTGGACACTACAATGAGCAGTTCTTC.

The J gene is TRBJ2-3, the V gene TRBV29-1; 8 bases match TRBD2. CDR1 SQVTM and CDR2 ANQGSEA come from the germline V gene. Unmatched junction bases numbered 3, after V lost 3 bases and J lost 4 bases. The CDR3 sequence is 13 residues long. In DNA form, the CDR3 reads TGCAGCGTTGAGGCTAGCGGGTCAGATACGCAGTATTTT. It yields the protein CSVEASGSDTQYF.

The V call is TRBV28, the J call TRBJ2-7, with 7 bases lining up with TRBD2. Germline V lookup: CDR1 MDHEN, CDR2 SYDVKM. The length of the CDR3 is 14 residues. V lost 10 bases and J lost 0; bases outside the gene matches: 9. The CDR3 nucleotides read TGTGCCACCCGGGACGGGGGGTCCTCCTACGAGCAGTACTTC. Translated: CATRDGGSSYEQYF.

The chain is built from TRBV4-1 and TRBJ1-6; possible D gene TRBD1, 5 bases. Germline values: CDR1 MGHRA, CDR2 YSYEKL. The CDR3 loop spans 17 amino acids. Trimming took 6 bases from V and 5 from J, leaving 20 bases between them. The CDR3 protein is CASSRVGGIENNSPLHF. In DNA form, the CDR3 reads TGCGCCAGCAGTCGGGTCGGGGGGATCGAGAATAATTCACCCCTCCACTTT.

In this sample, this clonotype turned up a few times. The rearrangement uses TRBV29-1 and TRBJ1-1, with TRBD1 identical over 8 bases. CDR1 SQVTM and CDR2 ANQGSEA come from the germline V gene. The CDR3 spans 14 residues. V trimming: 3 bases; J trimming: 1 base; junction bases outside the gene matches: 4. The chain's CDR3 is CSVDPTGANTEAFF. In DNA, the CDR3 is TGCAGCGTTGACCCGACAGGGGCGAACACTGAAGCTTTCTTT.

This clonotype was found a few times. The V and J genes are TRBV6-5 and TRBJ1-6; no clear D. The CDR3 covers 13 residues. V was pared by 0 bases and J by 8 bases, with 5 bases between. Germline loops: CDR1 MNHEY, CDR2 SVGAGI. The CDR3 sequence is CASSYSYDSPLHF. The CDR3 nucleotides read TGTGCCAGCAGTTACTCGTACGATTCACCCCTCCACTTT.

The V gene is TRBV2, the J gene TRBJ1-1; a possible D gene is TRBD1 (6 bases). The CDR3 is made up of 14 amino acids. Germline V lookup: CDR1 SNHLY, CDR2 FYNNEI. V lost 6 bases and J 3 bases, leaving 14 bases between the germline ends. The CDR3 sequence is CASSPGQWHTEAFF. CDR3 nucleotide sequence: TGTGCCAGCAGCCCCGGACAGTGGCACACTGAAGCTTTCTTT. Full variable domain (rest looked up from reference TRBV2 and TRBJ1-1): EPEVTQTPSHQVTQMGQEVILRCVPISNHLYFYWYRQILGQKVEFLVSFYNNEISEKSEIFDDQFSVERPDGSNFTLKIRSTKLEDSAMYFCASSPGQWHTEAFFGQGTRLTVV.

DNA for the CDR3: TGTGCCAGCAGCCCAAGGACTAGCGGGACTCCCTACGAGCAGTACTTC. Protein product: CASSPRTSGTPYEQYF. V gene TRBV13 combines with J gene TRBJ2-7; 12 bases are shared with TRBD2. This CDR3 has 16 residues. CDR1 is PRHDT, CDR2 FYEKMQ, per germline (reference sequence). V lost 5 bases to trimming and J lost 2 bases; unmatched junction nucleotides: 7.

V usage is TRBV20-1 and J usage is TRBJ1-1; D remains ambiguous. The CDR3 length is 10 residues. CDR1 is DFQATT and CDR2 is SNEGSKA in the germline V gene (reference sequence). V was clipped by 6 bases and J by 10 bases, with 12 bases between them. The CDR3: CSASLETAFF. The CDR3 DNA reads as TGCAGTGCCAGTCTAGAAACAGCTTTCTTT.